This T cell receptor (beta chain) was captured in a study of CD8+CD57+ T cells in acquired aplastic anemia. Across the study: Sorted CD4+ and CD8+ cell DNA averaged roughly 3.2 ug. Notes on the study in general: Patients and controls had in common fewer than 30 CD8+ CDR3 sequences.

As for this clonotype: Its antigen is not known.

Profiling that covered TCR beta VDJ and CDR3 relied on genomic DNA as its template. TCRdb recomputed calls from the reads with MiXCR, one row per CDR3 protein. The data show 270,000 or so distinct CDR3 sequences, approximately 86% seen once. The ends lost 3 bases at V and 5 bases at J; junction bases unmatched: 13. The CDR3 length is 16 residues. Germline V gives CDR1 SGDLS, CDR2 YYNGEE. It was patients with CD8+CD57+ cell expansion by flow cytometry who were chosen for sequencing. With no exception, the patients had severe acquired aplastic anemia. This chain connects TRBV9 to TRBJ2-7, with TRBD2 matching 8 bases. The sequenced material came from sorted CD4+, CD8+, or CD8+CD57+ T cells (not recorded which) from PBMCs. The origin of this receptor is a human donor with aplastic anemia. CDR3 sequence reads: CASSADSGGLPHEQYF. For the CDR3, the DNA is TGTGCCAGCAGCGCCGACAGCGGGGGCCTGCCCCACGAGCAGTACTTC.